A selection of T cell receptor beta chains follows, all from one sample in a study of early T cells in non-severe SARS-CoV-2 infection. TCRdb recomputed calls from the 5' RACE reads with MiXCR, one row per CDR3 protein. This sample has under 70,000 distinct CDR3 sequences, with around a tenth found just once. Sequencing was done on a sample of whole blood. The receptors shown here come from an adult who was a healthcare worker with PCR-confirmed SARS-CoV-2 infection or an uninfected control (not recorded which). Each CDR3 is given with its conserved first and last residue. The D gene is left open where the match is weak. Clone size is stated in some rows and not others, as once, few, many or a class when expanded.

V: TRBV7-2; size: few; D: TRBD1; J: TRBJ2-7; CDR3: CASSTGQAGEQYF; DNA: TGTGCCAGCAGCACTGGACAGGCTGGCGAGCAGTACTTC
V: TRBV25-1; size: NA; D: NA; J: TRBJ2-3; CDR3: CASSVHRGAADTQYF; DNA: TGTGCCAGCAGTGTCCATCGGGGGGCCGCAGATACGCAGTATTTT
V: TRBV20-1; size: medium-sized; D: TRBD2; J: TRBJ2-7; CDR3: CSARGTSDYEQYF; DNA: TGCAGTGCTAGAGGGACTAGCGACTACGAGCAGTACTTC
V: TRBV3-1; size: NA; D: NA; J: TRBJ1-1; CDR3: CASSQDLIGTEAFF; DNA: TGTGCCAGCAGCCAAGATTTGATAGGCACTGAAGCTTTCTTT
V: TRBV7-3; size: many; D: NA; J: TRBJ2-1; CDR3: CASSLIQSSYNEQFF; DNA: TGTGCCAGCAGCTTGATTCAAAGCTCCTACAATGAGCAGTTCTTC
V: TRBV6-2/TRBV6-3; size: many; D: TRBD2; J: TRBJ2-1; CDR3: CASRGLAGDTYNEQFF; DNA: TGTGCCAGCAGGGGACTAGCGGGGGATACCTACAATGAGCAGTTCTTC
V: TRBV6-6; size: many; D: NA; J: TRBJ2-4; CDR3: CASSPDINIQYF; DNA: TGTGCCAGCAGCCCGGACATAAACATTCAGTACTTC
V: TRBV18; size: many; D: NA; J: TRBJ2-3; CDR3: CASSPQGISTDTQYF; DNA: TGTGCCAGCTCACCACAGGGGATAAGCACAGATACGCAGTATTTT
V: TRBV7-6; size: many; D: NA; J: TRBJ1-5; CDR3: CASSPDPNQPQHF; DNA: TGTGCCAGCAGTCCGGACCCAAATCAGCCCCAGCATTTT
V: TRBV4-2; size: NA; D: NA; J: TRBJ2-5; CDR3: CASSPGAVAVGQETQYF; DNA: TGTGCCAGCAGCCCGGGCGCGGTGGCGGTAGGGCAAGAGACCCAGTACTTC
V: TRBV28; size: few; D: NA; J: TRBJ2-7; CDR3: CATSGGTGITYEQYF; DNA: TGTGCCACTTCGGGGGGGACAGGGATTACCTACGAGCAGTACTTC
V: TRBV11-2; size: NA; D: TRBD1; J: TRBJ1-5; CDR3: CASSQGWGQPQHF; DNA: TGTGCCTCTTCACAGGGGTGGGGTCAGCCCCAGCATTTT
V: TRBV27; size: many; D: TRBD2; J: TRBJ2-7; CDR3: CASTSGGGYEQYF; DNA: TGTGCCAGCACATCGGGGGGAGGCTACGAGCAGTACTTC
V: TRBV4-1; size: few; D: TRBD1; J: TRBJ1-4; CDR3: CASSQVQGDLNEKLFF; DNA: TGCGCCAGCAGCCAAGTACAGGGGGATCTTAATGAAAAACTGTTTTTT
V: TRBV14; size: many; D: TRBD1; J: TRBJ2-3; CDR3: CASGRQGGDTQYF; DNA: TGTGCCAGCGGTCGACAGGGGGGAGATACGCAGTATTTT
V: TRBV4-2; size: few; D: NA; J: TRBJ2-7; CDR3: CASSQGRQTEGYEQYF; DNA: TGTGCCAGCAGCCAAGGTCGACAGACCGAGGGCTACGAGCAGTACTTC
V: TRBV6-2/TRBV6-3; size: many; D: TRBD2; J: TRBJ2-7; CDR3: CASSYTSGSYEQYF; DNA: TGTGCCAGCAGTTACACTAGCGGGAGCTACGAGCAGTACTTC
V: TRBV29-1; size: NA; D: NA; J: TRBJ2-7; CDR3: CSVRDSYEQYF; DNA: TGCAGCGTGCGGGACAGTTACGAGCAGTACTTC
V: TRBV7-9; size: many; D: NA; J: TRBJ2-4; CDR3: CASSSGDIQYF; DNA: TGTGCCAGCAGCTCGGGTGACATTCAGTACTTC
V: TRBV5-1; size: few; D: NA; J: TRBJ2-2; CDR3: CASSTLGERGEELFF; DNA: TGCGCCAGCAGCACGTTGGGCGAGCGCGGCGAGGAGCTGTTTTTT
V: TRBV29-1; size: NA; D: TRBD1; J: TRBJ2-3; CDR3: CSVERGTGAPPDTQYF; DNA: TGCAGCGTTGAGAGAGGAACAGGGGCACCCCCCGATACGCAGTATTTT
V: TRBV7-9; size: many; D: TRBD2; J: TRBJ2-1; CDR3: CASSTSGGNNEQFF; DNA: TGTGCCAGCAGTACTAGCGGGGGGAACAATGAGCAGTTCTTC
V: TRBV29-1; size: many; D: TRBD2; J: TRBJ2-1; CDR3: CSVEDQGSGGAINEQFF; DNA: TGCAGCGTTGAAGATCAGGGTAGCGGGGGGGCCATCAATGAGCAGTTCTTC
V: TRBV11-2; size: many; D: NA; J: TRBJ2-3; CDR3: CASSARTDGTDTQYF; DNA: TGTGCCAGCAGCGCCCGAACGGACGGAACAGATACGCAGTATTTT
V: TRBV11-2; size: many; D: TRBD1; J: TRBJ1-2; CDR3: CASSLAGPGQGLYGYTF; DNA: TGTGCCAGCAGCTTAGCAGGCCCGGGACAGGGGCTCTATGGCTACACCTTC
V: TRBV20-1; size: once; D: NA; J: TRBJ1-3; CDR3: CSALPGGTGNTIYF; DNA: TGCAGTGCTCTACCCGGGGGGACTGGAAACACCATATATTTT
V: TRBV11-2; size: few; D: NA; J: TRBJ2-3; CDR3: CASSVRWDTQYF; DNA: TGTGCCAGCAGCGTAAGGTGGGATACGCAGTATTTT
V: TRBV6-1; size: many; D: NA; J: TRBJ2-7; CDR3: CASSEHYRPSYEQYF; DNA: TGTGCCAGCAGTGAACACTACAGGCCATCCTACGAGCAGTACTTC
V: TRBV9; size: NA; D: NA; J: TRBJ2-7; CDR3: CASSARRDPGPPPLEQYF; DNA: TGTGCCAGCAGCGCCCGACGAGACCCGGGACCGCCCCCCTTGGAGCAGTACTTC
V: TRBV15; size: many; D: NA; J: TRBJ2-7; CDR3: CATSNPGHGDYEQYF; DNA: TGTGCCACCAGCAATCCGGGACACGGAGACTACGAGCAGTACTTC
V: TRBV2; size: NA; D: NA; J: TRBJ1-1; CDR3: CASVVNTEAFF; DNA: TGTGCCAGCGTGGTGAACACTGAAGCTTTCTTT
V: TRBV4-2; size: NA; D: TRBD1; J: TRBJ1-1; CDR3: CASSLDREGRTEAFF; DNA: TGTGCCAGCAGCCTAGACAGGGAGGGGAGGACTGAAGCTTTCTTT
V: TRBV7-9; size: many; D: TRBD1; J: TRBJ1-5; CDR3: CASSPDRGTQPQHF; DNA: TGTGCCAGCAGCCCCGACAGGGGGACTCAGCCCCAGCATTTT
V: TRBV20-1; size: few; D: NA; J: TRBJ1-3; CDR3: CSAQILGTSGNTIYF; DNA: TGCAGTGCCCAGATTCTTGGGACCTCTGGAAACACCATATATTTT
V: TRBV12-3/TRBV12-4; size: few; D: NA; J: TRBJ2-7; CDR3: CASSFSAHEQYF; DNA: TGTGCCAGCAGTTTTTCGGCCCACGAGCAGTACTTC
V: TRBV5-1; size: NA; D: NA; J: TRBJ2-1; CDR3: CASSFGQGQQFF; DNA: TGCGCCAGCAGCTTTGGGCAGGGCCAGCAGTTCTTC
V: TRBV7-9; size: NA; D: NA; J: TRBJ1-2; CDR3: CASSLLNTHYGYTF; DNA: TGTGCCAGCAGCTTATTGAATACCCACTATGGCTACACCTTC
V: TRBV6-1; size: NA; D: NA; J: TRBJ2-7; CDR3: CASSESEVPPGEQYF; DNA: TGTGCCAGCAGTGAATCCGAGGTCCCGCCGGGGGAGCAGTACTTC
V: TRBV6-2/TRBV6-3; size: few; D: NA; J: TRBJ2-1; CDR3: CASSSIGHIYNEQFF; DNA: TGTGCCAGCAGTTCCATCGGACATATTTACAATGAGCAGTTCTTC
V: TRBV12-3/TRBV12-4; size: NA; D: TRBD1; J: TRBJ1-3; CDR3: CASSRHRTGTSGNTIYF; DNA: TGTGCCAGCAGCCGCCATCGGACAGGGACCTCTGGAAACACCATATATTTT
V: TRBV10-3; size: many; D: TRBD1; J: TRBJ1-1; CDR3: CAISEWGQGAEAFF; DNA: TGTGCCATCAGTGAATGGGGACAGGGGGCTGAAGCTTTCTTT
V: TRBV19; size: NA; D: NA; J: TRBJ2-1; CDR3: CASSIGGGTFYNEQFF; DNA: TGTGCCAGTAGTATAGGAGGCGGCACTTTCTACAATGAGCAGTTCTTC
V: TRBV21-1; size: many; D: NA; J: TRBJ2-4; CDR3: CASSKEGGTKNIQYF; DNA: TGTGCCAGCAGCAAAGAAGGGGGCACAAAAAACATTCAGTACTTC
V: TRBV14; size: NA; D: TRBD1; J: TRBJ1-2; CDR3: CASSPGTGGDYGYTF; DNA: TGTGCCAGCAGCCCCGGGACAGGGGGGGACTATGGCTACACCTTC
V: TRBV18; size: many; D: NA; J: TRBJ2-4; CDR3: CASSPEGGLAKNIQYF; DNA: TGTGCCAGCTCACCAGAGGGGGGTCTAGCCAAAAACATTCAGTACTTC